This T cell receptor (beta chain) derives from a study of T cell repertoires in cytomegalovirus infection. Across the study: Well-studied HLA-B-restricted epitopes and recently identified HLA-C-restricted epitopes of CMV were both used in the study.

Losses at the gene ends were 1 base for V and 6 bases for J; bases not matched to a gene: 1. CDR1 is SGHVS and CDR2 is FNYEAQ in the germline V gene. The CDR3 is 14 residues long. Via MiXCR, TCRdb re-called the reads, giving one row per CDR3 protein. The sample yields 300,000 to 400,000 distinct CDR3 sequences, approximately 32% seen once. This clonotype turned up a few times. Its antigen is undetermined. The J gene is TRBJ2-7, the V gene TRBV7-6; 12 positions agree with TRBD1. The TCR was taken from a human donor in good health (CMV status not recorded). Some clones in this sample may be carry-over from other donors' samples. This specimen consisted of cultured PBMCs, obtained from culture after CMV antigen stimulation. The CDR3 is CASSLGDRGREQYF. Here the CDR3 DNA reads TGTGCCAGCAGCTTAGGGGACAGGGGGCGCGAGCAGTACTTC. The full variable domain, in which reference TRBV7-6 and TRBJ2-7 provide the parts outside the CDR3, is GAGVSQSPRYKVTKRGQDVALRCDPISGHVSLYWYRQALGQGPEFLTYFNYEAQQDKSGLPNDRFSAERPEGSISTLTIQRTEQRDSAMYRCASSLGDRGREQYFGPGTRLTVT.